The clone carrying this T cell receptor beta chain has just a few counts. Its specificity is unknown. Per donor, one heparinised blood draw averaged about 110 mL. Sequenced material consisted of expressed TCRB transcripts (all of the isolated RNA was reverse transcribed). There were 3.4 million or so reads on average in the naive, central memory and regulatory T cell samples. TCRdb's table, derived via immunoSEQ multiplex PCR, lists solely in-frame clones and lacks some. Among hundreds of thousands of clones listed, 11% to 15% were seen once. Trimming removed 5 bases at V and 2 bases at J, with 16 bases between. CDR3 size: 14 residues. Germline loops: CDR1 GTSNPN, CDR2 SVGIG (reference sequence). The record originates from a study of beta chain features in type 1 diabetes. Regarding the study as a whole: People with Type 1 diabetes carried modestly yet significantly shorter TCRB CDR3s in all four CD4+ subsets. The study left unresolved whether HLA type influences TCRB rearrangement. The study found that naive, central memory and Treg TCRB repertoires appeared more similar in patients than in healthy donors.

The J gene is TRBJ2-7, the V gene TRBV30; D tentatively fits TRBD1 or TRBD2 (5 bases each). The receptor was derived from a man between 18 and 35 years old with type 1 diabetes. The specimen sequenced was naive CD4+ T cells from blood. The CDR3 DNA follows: TGTGCCTGGGGACAAGGCCGGGGAGCCTACGAGCAGTACTTC. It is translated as CAWGQGRGAYEQYF.